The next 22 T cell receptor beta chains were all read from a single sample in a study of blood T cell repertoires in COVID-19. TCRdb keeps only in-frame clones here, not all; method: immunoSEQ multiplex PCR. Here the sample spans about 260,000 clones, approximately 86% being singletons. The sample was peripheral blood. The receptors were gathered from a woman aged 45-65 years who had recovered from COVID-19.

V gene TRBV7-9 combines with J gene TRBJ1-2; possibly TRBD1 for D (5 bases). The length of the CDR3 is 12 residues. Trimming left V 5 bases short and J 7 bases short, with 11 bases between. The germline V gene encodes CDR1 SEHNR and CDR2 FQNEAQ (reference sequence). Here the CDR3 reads CASSPMGRGYTF. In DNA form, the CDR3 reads TGTGCCAGCAGCCCTATGGGGCGTGGCTACACCTTC.

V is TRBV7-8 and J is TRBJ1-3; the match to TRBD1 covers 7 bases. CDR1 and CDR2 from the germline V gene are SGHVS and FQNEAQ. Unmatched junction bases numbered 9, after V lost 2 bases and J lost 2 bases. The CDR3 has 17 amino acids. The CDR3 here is CASSLRDATGTGNTIYF. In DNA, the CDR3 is TGTGCCAGCAGCTTAAGAGACGCGACAGGGACTGGAAACACCATATATTTT. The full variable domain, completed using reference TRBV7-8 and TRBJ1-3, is GAGVSQSPRYKVAKRGQDVALRCDPISGHVSLFWYQQALGQGPEFLTYFQNEAQLDKSGLPSDRFFAERPEGSVSTLKIQRTQQEDSAVYLCASSLRDATGTGNTIYFGEGSWLTVV.

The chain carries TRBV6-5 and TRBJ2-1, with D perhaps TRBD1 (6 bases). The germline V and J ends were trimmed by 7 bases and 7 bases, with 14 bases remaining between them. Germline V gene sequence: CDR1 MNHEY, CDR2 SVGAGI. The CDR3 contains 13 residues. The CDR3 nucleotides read TGTGCCAGCAAGGGGGAATGGAGGAATGAGCAGTTCTTC. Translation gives CASKGEWRNEQFF.

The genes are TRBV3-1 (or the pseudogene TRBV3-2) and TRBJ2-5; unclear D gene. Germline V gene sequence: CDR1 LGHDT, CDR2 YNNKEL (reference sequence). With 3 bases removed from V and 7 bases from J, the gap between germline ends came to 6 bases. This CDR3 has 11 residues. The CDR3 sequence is CASSHPGTQYF. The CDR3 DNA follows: TGTGCCAGCAGCCACCCCGGGACCCAGTACTTC.

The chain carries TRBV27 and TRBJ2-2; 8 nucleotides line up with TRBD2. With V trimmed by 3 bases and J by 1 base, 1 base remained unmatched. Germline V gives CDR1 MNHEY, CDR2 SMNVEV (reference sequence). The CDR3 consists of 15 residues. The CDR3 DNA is TGTGCCAGCAGTTTTCGGGGGGGGAACACCGGGGAGCTGTTTTTT. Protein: CASSFRGGNTGELFF.

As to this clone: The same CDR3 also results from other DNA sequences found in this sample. The CDR3 nucleotides are TGTGCCAGCAGCCTAGGGACTAGCGGGGGCTACGAGCAGTACTTC. Its translation: CASSLGTSGGYEQYF. The chain recombines TRBV7-2 with TRBJ2-7; 14 bases map to TRBD2. CDR1 and CDR2 (germline): SGHTA, FQGNSA. CDR3 length equals 15 residues. V shed 5 bases, J shed 3 bases, and the junction held 3 bases outside the gene matches.

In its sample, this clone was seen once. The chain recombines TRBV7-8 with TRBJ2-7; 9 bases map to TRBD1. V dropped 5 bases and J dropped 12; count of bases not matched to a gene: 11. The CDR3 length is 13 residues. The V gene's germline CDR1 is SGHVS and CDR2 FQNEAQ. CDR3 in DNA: TGTGCCAGCAGCGCGGACAGGGGTTTGACCCCGTACTTC. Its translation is CASSADRGLTPYF.

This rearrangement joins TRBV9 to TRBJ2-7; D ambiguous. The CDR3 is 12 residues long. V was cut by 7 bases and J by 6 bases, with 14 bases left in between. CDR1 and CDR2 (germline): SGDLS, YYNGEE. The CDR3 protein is CASSGESGEQYF. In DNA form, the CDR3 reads TGTGCCAGCTCCGGAGAATCTGGCGAGCAGTACTTC.

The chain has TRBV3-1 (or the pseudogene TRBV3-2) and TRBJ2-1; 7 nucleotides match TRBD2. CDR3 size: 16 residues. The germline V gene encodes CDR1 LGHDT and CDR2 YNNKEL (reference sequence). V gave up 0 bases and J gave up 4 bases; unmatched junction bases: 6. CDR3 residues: CASSQEVLAVYNEQFF. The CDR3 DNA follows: TGTGCCAGCAGCCAAGAGGTCCTAGCGGTTTACAATGAGCAGTTCTTC.

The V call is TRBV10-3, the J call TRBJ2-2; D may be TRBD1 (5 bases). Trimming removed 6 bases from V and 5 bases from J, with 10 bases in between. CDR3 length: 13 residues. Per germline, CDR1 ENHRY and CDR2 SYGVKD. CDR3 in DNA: TGTGCCATCAGGACCCAGGGAACCGGGGAGCTGTTTTTT. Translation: CAIRTQGTGELFF.

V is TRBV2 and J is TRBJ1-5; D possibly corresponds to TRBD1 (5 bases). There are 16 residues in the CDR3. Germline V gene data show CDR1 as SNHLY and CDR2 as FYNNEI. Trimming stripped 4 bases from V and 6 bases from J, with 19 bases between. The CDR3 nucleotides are TGTGCCAGCAGTGGAGGAGGAGGGGCGCGAACTCAGCCCCAGCATTTT. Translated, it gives CASSGGGGARTQPQHF. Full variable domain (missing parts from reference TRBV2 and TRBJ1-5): EPEVTQTPSHQVTQMGQEVILRCVPISNHLYFYWYRQILGQKVEFLVSFYNNEISEKSEIFDDQFSVERPDGSNFTLKIRSTKLEDSAMYFCASSGGGGARTQPQHFGDGTRLSIL.

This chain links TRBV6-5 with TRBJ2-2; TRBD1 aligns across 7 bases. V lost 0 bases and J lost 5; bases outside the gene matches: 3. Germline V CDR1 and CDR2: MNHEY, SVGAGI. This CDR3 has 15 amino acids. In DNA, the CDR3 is TGTGCCAGCAGTTACTCAAACAGGGGTACCGGGGAGCTGTTTTTT. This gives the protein CASSYSNRGTGELFF.

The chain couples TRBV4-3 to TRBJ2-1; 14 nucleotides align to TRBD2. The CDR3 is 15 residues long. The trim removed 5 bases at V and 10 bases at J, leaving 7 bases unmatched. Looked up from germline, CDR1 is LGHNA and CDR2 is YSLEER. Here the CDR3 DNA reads TGCGCCAGCAGCGGGACTAGCGGGAGAAGGGGCGAGCAGTTCTTC. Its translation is CASSGTSGRRGEQFF.

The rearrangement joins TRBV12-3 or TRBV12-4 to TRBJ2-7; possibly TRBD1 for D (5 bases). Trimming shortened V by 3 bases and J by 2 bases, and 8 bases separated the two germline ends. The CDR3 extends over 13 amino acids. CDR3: CASSFDRAYEQYF. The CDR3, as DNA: TGTGCCAGCAGTTTTGACAGAGCCTACGAGCAGTACTTC.

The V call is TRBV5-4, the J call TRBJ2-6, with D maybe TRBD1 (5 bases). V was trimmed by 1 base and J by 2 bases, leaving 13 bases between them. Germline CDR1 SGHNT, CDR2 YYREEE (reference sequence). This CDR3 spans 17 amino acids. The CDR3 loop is CASSLIGLQAGANVLTF. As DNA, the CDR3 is TGTGCCAGCAGCTTGATCGGGCTACAGGCTGGGGCCAACGTCCTGACTTTC.

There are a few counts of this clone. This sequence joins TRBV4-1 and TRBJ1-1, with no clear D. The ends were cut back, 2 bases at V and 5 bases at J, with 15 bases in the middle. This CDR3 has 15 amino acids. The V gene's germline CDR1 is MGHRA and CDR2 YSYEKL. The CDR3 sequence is CASSQLRGVVTEAFF. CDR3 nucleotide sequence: TGCGCCAGCAGCCAACTCCGCGGGGTTGTGACTGAAGCTTTCTTT.

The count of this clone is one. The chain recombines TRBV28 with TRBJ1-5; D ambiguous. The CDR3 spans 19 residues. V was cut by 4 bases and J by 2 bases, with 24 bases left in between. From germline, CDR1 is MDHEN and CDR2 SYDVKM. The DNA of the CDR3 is TGTGCCAGCAGTTGGCAGTGGTCCACGCAGCAGGATGGCAATCAGCCCCAGCATTTT. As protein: CASSWQWSTQQDGNQPQHF.

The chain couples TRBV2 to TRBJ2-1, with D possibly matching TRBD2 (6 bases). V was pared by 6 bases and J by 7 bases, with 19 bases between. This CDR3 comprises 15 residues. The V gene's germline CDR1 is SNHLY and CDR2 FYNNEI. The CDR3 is CASRDGSLGRNEQFF. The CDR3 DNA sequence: TGTGCCAGCAGGGACGGGAGCCTGGGAAGAAATGAGCAGTTCTTC. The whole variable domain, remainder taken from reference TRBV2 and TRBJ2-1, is EPEVTQTPSHQVTQMGQEVILRCVPISNHLYFYWYRQILGQKVEFLVSFYNNEISEKSEIFDDQFSVERPDGSNFTLKIRSTKLEDSAMYFCASRDGSLGRNEQFFGPGTRLTVL.

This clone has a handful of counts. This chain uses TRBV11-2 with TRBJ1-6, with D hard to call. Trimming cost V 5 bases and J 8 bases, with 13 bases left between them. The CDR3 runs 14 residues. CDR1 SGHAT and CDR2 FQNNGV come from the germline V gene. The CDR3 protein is CASSPRSADSPLHF. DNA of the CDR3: TGTGCCAGCAGCCCACGTTCCGCGGATTCACCCCTCCACTTT. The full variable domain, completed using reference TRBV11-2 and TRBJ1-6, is EAGVAQSPRYKIIEKRQSVAFWCNPISGHATLYWYQQILGQGPKLLIQFQNNGVVDDSQLPKDRFSAERLKGVDSTLKIQPAKLEDSAVYLCASSPRSADSPLHFGNGTRLTVT.

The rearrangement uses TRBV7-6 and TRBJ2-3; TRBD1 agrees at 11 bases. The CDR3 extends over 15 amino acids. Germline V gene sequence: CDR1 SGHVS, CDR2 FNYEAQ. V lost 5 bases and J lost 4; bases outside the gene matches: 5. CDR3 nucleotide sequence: TGTGCCAGCAGCCGCGGACAGGGGGCCTCAGATACGCAGTATTTT. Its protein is CASSRGQGASDTQYF.

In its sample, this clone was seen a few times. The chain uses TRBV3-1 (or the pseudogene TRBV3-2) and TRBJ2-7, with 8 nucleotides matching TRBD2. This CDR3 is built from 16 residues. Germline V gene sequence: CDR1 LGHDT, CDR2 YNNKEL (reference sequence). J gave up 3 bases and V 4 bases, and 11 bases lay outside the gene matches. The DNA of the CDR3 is TGTGCCAGCAGCCTAAGCATAACTAGCGGAAACTACGAGCAGTACTTC. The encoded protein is CASSLSITSGNYEQYF.

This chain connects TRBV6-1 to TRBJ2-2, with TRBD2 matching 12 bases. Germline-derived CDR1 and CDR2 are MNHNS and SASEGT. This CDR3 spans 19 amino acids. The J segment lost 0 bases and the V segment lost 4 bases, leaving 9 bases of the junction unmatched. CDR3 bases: TGTGCCAGCAGTGCGTGGCCGGGACTAGCGGGTACGAACACCGGGGAGCTGTTTTTT. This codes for CASSAWPGLAGTNTGELFF.